Given below is one T cell receptor (beta chain) in context. Its specificity is not known. The unexposed donors gave CD4+ T cells in about 2011-2019, prior to COVID-19. This specimen belongs to a study of CD4 T cells in relation to SARS-CoV-2 and coronaviruses. Germline V gives CDR1 SGHTS, CDR2 YDEGEE. The V gene end was trimmed by 7 bases and the J gene end by 4 bases; junction bases not matched to a gene: 15. The CDR3 runs 16 residues. Study results and caveats: Culture-expanded clones reflect memory recall rather than primary priming during culture. In around 67% of donors, memory CD4+ clonotypes crossrecognized SARS-CoV-2 and at least one common cold coronavirus spike.

The assay was immunoSEQ multiplex PCR, and TCRdb's table has in-frame clones only and misses some. The table records around 56,000 clones, around 86% of them present only once. This TCR was sampled from a human donor in good health. The chain has TRBV5-8 and TRBJ2-7; 9 nucleotides line up with TRBD2. Material: memory CD4+ T cells from PBMCs. The CDR3 protein is CASSRLAGNSGYEQYF. The CDR3 coding sequence is TGTGCCAGCTCCCGGCTAGCGGGAAATAGCGGGTACGAGCAGTACTTC.